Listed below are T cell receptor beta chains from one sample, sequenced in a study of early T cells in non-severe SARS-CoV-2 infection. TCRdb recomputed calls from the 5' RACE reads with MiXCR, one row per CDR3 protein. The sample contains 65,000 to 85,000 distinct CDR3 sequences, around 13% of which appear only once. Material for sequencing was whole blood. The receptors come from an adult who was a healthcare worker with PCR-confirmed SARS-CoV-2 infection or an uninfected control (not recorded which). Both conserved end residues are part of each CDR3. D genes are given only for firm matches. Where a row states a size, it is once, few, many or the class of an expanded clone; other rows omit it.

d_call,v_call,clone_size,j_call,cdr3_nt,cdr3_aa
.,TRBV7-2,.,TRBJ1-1,TGTGCCAGCAGCTTACCCCGTATGGGGAGAACTGAAGCTTTCTTT,CASSLPRMGRTEAFF
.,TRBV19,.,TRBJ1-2,TGTGCCAGTACGACAGCTTTTTATGGCTACACCTTC,CASTTAFYGYTF
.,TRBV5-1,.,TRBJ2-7,TGCGCCAGCAGCCCCTTCGGGACGGGCGAGCAGTACTTC,CASSPFGTGEQYF
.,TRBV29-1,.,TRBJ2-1,TGCAGCGTTGCGAGGGATGAGCAGTTCTTC,CSVARDEQFF
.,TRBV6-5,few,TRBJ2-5,TGTGCCAGCAGTTACTCGCCCTGGACCGCGGGCCAAGAGACCCAGTACTTC,CASSYSPWTAGQETQYF
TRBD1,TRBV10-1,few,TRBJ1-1,TGCGCCAGCAGTGAGTCGGTACAGGGGGCTGAAGCTTTCTTT,CASSESVQGAEAFF
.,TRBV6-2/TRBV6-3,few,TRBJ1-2,TGTGCCACTTCCGACAGGCCTCTCTATGGCTACACCTTC,CATSDRPLYGYTF
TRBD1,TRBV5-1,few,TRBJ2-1,TGCGCCAGCAGCTTCTGGGACAGGGACTACAATGAGCAGTTCTTC,CASSFWDRDYNEQFF
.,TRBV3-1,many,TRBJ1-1,TGTGCCAGCAGCACGACAGGACTGAAGGCTTTCTTT,CASSTTGLKAFF
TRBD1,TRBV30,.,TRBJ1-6,TGTGCCTGGAACAGGGGGTTTAATTCACCCCTCCACTTT,CAWNRGFNSPLHF
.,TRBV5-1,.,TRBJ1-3,TGCGCCAGCAGCCGGACTGTCTCTGGAAACACCATATATTTT,CASSRTVSGNTIYF
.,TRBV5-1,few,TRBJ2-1,TGCGCCAGCAGCTTGGAGGCAGGGGCGAATGAGCAGTTCTTC,CASSLEAGANEQFF
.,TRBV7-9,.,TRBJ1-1,TGTGCCAGCAGCTTAGCCGTCGGTGAAGCTTTCTTT,CASSLAVGEAFF
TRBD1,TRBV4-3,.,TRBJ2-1,TGCGCCAGCACACAACAAGGACAGGGGCCCTACAATGAGCAGTTCTTC,CASTQQGQGPYNEQFF
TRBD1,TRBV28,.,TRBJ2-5,TGTGCCAGCAGTTTCCTACAGGGGAAAGAGACCCAGTACTTC,CASSFLQGKETQYF
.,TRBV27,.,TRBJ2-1,TGTGCCAGCAGTTCATCAACCTCAAACAATGAGCAGTTCTTC,CASSSSTSNNEQFF
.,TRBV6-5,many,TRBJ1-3,TGTGCCAGCAGTTACTCTTGGAGCTCTGGAAACACCATATATTTT,CASSYSWSSGNTIYF
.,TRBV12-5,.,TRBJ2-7,TGTGCTAGCCGGTCGACCTACGAGCAGTACTTC,CASRSTYEQYF